The 32 T cell receptor beta chains in this list originate from one sample, sequenced in a study of OX40 agonist ivuxolimab in advanced cancers. The data were produced by immunoSEQ multiplex PCR, yet TCRdb's version contains in-frame clones alone and is incomplete. The repertoire holds tens of thousands of clones, about 79% seen once, with roughly 15% in the top ten. The specimen was CD4+ or CD8+ T cells sorted from blood, collected in a trial of the OX40 agonist ivuxolimab. These receptors were taken from an adult with an advanced solid tumor such as melanoma, head and neck, liver or kidney cancer.

The rearrangement uses TRBV2 and TRBJ1-6, with a weak D call TRBD1 (6 bases). CDR1 and CDR2 (germline): SNHLY, FYNNEI. The CDR3 loop spans 14 amino acids. With 8 bases removed from V and 7 bases from J, the gap between germline ends came to 15 bases. The CDR3 nucleotides are TGTGCCAGCCTTCCTAGAGGGGGGAATTCACCCCTCCACTTT. Translated, it gives CASLPRGGNSPLHF.

This clone has a handful of counts. The chain links TRBV11-2 to TRBJ1-4, with a possible D match to TRBD1 (5 bases). This CDR3 has 15 residues. The V and J ends lost 5 bases and 3 bases respectively, with 13 bases between them. The V gene's germline CDR1 is SGHAT and CDR2 FQNNGV. CDR3 sequence (DNA): TGTGCCAGCAGCAACGTGGGGGAGGCTAATGAAAAACTGTTTTTT. Translating it yields CASSNVGEANEKLFF.

In the case of this clone: It differs at one base from a far larger clone, so likely a read error. The chain carries TRBV6-1 and TRBJ2-6; D unresolved. The CDR3 contains 15 residues. V was cut by 5 bases and J by 2 bases, with 10 bases left in between. Germline V gene lookup returns CDR1 MNHNS and CDR2 SASEGT. CDR3 sequence (DNA): TGTGCCAGCAGTCGGAGAAGCGCTGGGGCCAACGTCCTGACTTTC. Amino acid sequence: CASSRRSAGANVLTF.

The V gene is TRBV2, the J gene TRBJ2-2, with TRBD1 matching over 9 bases. Germline CDR1 SNHLY, CDR2 FYNNEI. This CDR3 has 14 residues. The J segment lost 5 bases and the V segment lost 6 bases, leaving 4 bases of the junction unmatched. This CDR3 is CASRQTGGTGELFF. The CDR3, as DNA: TGTGCCAGCAGGCAGACAGGGGGGACCGGGGAGCTGTTTTTT.

This clone has just a few counts. This chain connects TRBV30 to TRBJ1-4; 9 nucleotides match TRBD1. Losses at the gene ends were 2 bases for V and 7 bases for J; bases not matched to a gene: 5. The CDR3 has 14 residues. Per the germline V gene, CDR1 is GTSNPN and CDR2 is SVGIG (reference sequence). The CDR3 spells CAWSRGQGGEKLFF. CDR3 nucleotide sequence: TGTGCCTGGAGTCGGGGACAGGGAGGTGAAAAACTGTTTTTT.

The V and J genes are TRBV28 and TRBJ1-5; D not certain. CDR3 length equals 21 residues. With 5 bases removed from V and 2 bases from J, the gap between germline ends came to 31 bases. Germline V CDR1 and CDR2: MDHEN, SYDVKM. The chain's CDR3 is CASSLSFKEGLVALGNQPQHF. DNA of the CDR3: TGTGCCAGCAGTCTCTCGTTTAAGGAGGGTCTGGTCGCTCTGGGCAATCAGCCCCAGCATTTT.

This chain links TRBV5-6 with TRBJ1-1; D unclear. V was cut by 0 bases and J by 5 bases, with 5 bases left in between. The germline V gene has CDR1 SGHDT and CDR2 YYEEEE. The CDR3 length is 12 residues. DNA for the CDR3: TGTGCCAGCAGCTTGGGATGGACTGAAGCTTTCTTT. It encodes CASSLGWTEAFF.

This clone is labeled medium-sized. The chain combines TRBV6-5 with TRBJ1-2; D remains ambiguous. V lost 6 bases to trimming and J lost 8 bases, with 13 bases between them. The V gene's germline CDR1 is MNHEY and CDR2 SVGAGI. There are 12 residues in the CDR3. The CDR3 region is CASSTRSDGYTF. CDR3 DNA: TGTGCCAGCAGCACCAGAAGCGACGGCTACACCTTC.

J is TRBJ1-6 and V is TRBV28, with 9 bases that match TRBD1. V dropped 3 bases and J dropped 9; count of bases not matched to a gene: 3. The CDR3 totals 14 residues. Germline lookup yields CDR1 MDHEN and CDR2 SYDVKM. The DNA of the CDR3 is TGTGCCAGCAGTTTGGGGACAGGGTTTTCACCCCTCCACTTT. As protein: CASSLGTGFSPLHF.

The CDR3, as DNA: TGTGCCAGCAGCCAAGTGCCCGGAGAACTCGAACAGTACTTC. Translating it yields CASSQVPGELEQYF. The chain links TRBV14 to TRBJ2-7; D is ambiguous. CDR3 length: 14 residues. The germline V and J ends were trimmed by 1 base and 10 bases, with 17 bases remaining between them. The V gene's germline CDR1 is SGHDN and CDR2 FVKESK.

To note about this clone: A read error may produce the germline difference seen at one junction end. This chain joins TRBV7-9 and TRBJ1-2, with TRBD1 as a possible D gene (5 bases). CDR3 length: 14 residues. Germline V gives CDR1 SEHNR, CDR2 FQNEAQ (reference sequence). The CDR3 DNA reads TGTGCCGGCAGCGGGACGGGAACGAGCTATGGCTACACCTTC. The encoded protein is CAGSGTGTSYGYTF.

The sample holds a few counts of this clone. V is TRBV18 and J is TRBJ1-2; 11 bases are shared with TRBD1. With 3 bases clipped from V and 5 bases from J, the junction kept 2 bases outside the gene matches. The CDR3 covers 14 residues. In germline, CDR1 is KGHSH, CDR2 LQKENI. This chain's CDR3 is CASSPGDRGYGYTF. Written as DNA, the CDR3 is TGTGCCAGCTCACCGGGGGACAGGGGGTATGGCTACACCTTC.

Only one count was recorded for this clone. The V call is TRBV6-6, the J call TRBJ1-5; maybe TRBD1 (5 bases). Trimming took off 6 bases at V and 2 bases at J, with 11 bases between the two ends. Germline V gene sequence: CDR1 MNHNY, CDR2 SVGAGI (reference sequence). The CDR3 length is 14 residues. The CDR3 region has the DNA TGTGCCAGCAGCGGGGGGTTGGGCAATCAGCCCCAGCATTTT. It specifies CASSGGLGNQPQHF.

The chain links TRBV2 to TRBJ2-2; D perhaps matches TRBD2 (6 bases). The ends were cut back, 5 bases at V and 0 bases at J, with 10 bases in the middle. The CDR3 totals 15 residues. Germline V CDR1 and CDR2: SNHLY, FYNNEI. CDR3 sequence reads: CASSLGTPNTGELFF. As DNA, the CDR3 is TGTGCCAGCAGTCTCGGGACTCCGAACACCGGGGAGCTGTTTTTT.

This clone has a single count. This chain connects TRBV7-4 to TRBJ1-5; 10 bases match TRBD1. The CDR3 sequence is 14 residues long. V was pared by 5 bases and J by 4 bases, with 2 bases of the junction left unmatched. CDR1 and CDR2 (germline): SGHVT, SQSDAQ. CDR3 coding DNA: TGTGCCAGCAGCCCGGACAGGGGGAATCAGCCCCAGCATTTT. Translated, it gives CASSPDRGNQPQHF.

V usage is TRBV5-1 and J usage is TRBJ2-5; 7 bases match TRBD1. The J call may be incorrect, as the DNA end agrees better with TRBJ2-7. Germline CDR1 is SGHRS and CDR2 is YFSETQ. This CDR3 has 16 amino acids. This CDR3 reads CASSPYSTGTLYEQYF. The CDR3 bases are TGCGCCAGCAGCCCATACTCGACAGGGACGTTATACGAGCAGTACTTC.

The genes are TRBV6-5 and TRBJ2-7; no clear D gene. The CDR3 has 14 amino acids. Trimming cost V 4 bases and J 0 bases, with 10 bases left between them. Germline-derived CDR1 and CDR2 are MNHEY and SVGAGI. The CDR3 nucleotides read TGTGCCAGCAGTTCTAGGCCCTACTCCTACGAGCAGTACTTC. Protein sequence: CASSSRPYSYEQYF.

This chain joins TRBV28 and TRBJ2-1, with 8 nucleotides matching TRBD2. The CDR3 runs to 16 residues. The junction had 6 bases not matched to a gene; V was cut back by 2 bases and J by 3 bases. CDR1 and CDR2 from the germline V gene are MDHEN and SYDVKM. CDR3 residues: CASSLHGGGYYNEQFF. The DNA of the CDR3 is TGTGCCAGCAGTTTACATGGCGGGGGGTACTACAATGAGCAGTTCTTC.

CDR3 coding DNA: TGTGCCAGCAGCTTATATACTAGCGGTGTTTACAATGAGCAGTTCTTC. This translates into CASSLYTSGVYNEQFF. The chain links TRBV7-2 to TRBJ2-1; 8 positions match TRBD2. The V gene end was trimmed by 2 bases and the J gene end by 4 bases; junction bases not matched to a gene: 7. CDR1 is SGHTA, CDR2 FQGNSA, per germline. The CDR3 has 16 amino acids.

This clone was detected a few times. The rearrangement joins TRBV7-9 to TRBJ2-3, with a weak D call TRBD2 (6 bases). The CDR3 extends over 14 amino acids. Germline V lookup: CDR1 SEHNR, CDR2 FQNEAQ (reference sequence). Trimming stripped 5 bases from V and 2 bases from J, with 11 bases between. This CDR3 is CASSPGDPTDTQYF. CDR3 DNA sequence: TGTGCCAGCAGCCCGGGAGATCCCACAGATACGCAGTATTTT.

The chain joins TRBV5-6 to TRBJ1-1, with D possibly matching TRBD1 (5 bases). This CDR3 comprises 15 residues. V was pared by 0 bases and J by 4 bases, with 13 bases between. Germline lookup yields CDR1 SGHDT and CDR2 YYEEEE. The CDR3 DNA reads TGTGCCAGCAGCTTGGCCTCGGGGCAGGGCACTGAAGCTTTCTTT. Encoded protein: CASSLASGQGTEAFF.

The CDR3 nucleotides read TGTGCCAGCAGCCAAGATATAGGCCTCAGATCCATGAACACTGAAGCTTTCTTT. It encodes CASSQDIGLRSMNTEAFF. The chain combines TRBV14 with TRBJ1-1; D remains ambiguous. The germline CDR1 and CDR2 sequences are SGHDN and FVKESK. The V and J ends lost 0 bases and 0 bases respectively, with 17 bases between them. The length of the CDR3 is 18 residues.

In its sample, this clone was seen a few times. This chain connects TRBV6-1 to TRBJ1-2, with 9 bases that match TRBD1. This CDR3 has 11 amino acids. The germline CDR1 and CDR2 sequences are MNHNS and SASEGT. J lost 8 bases, V lost 8 bases, and 3 bases had no gene match. Written as DNA, the CDR3 is TGTGCCAGCCTACAGGGGGCAGGCTACACCTTC. Residues: CASLQGAGYTF.

This clone was seen only a few times. This rearrangement joins TRBV6-5 to TRBJ1-6, with D maybe TRBD1 (5 bases). The germline V gene has CDR1 MNHEY and CDR2 SVGAGI. CDR3 length equals 16 residues. V lost 2 bases, J lost 3 bases, and 11 bases lay in between. The CDR3 sequence is CASSYAGNFYNSPLHF. Written as DNA, the CDR3 is TGTGCCAGCAGTTACGCAGGGAACTTCTATAATTCACCCCTCCACTTT.

The V gene is TRBV28, the J gene TRBJ2-7; 10 bases match TRBD1. Per the germline V gene, CDR1 is MDHEN and CDR2 is SYDVKM. V was clipped by 5 bases and J by 6 bases; unmatched bases: 7. The CDR3 has 14 residues. The CDR3 spells CASSIGTGVVEQYF. For the CDR3, the DNA is TGTGCCAGCAGTATAGGGACAGGGGTGGTCGAGCAGTACTTC.

This clone was detected only a few times. The chain has TRBV11-2 and TRBJ2-7; 8 bases are shared with TRBD1. The CDR3 spans 15 residues. The germline V gene encodes CDR1 SGHAT and CDR2 FQNNGV. V dropped 5 bases and J dropped 3; count of bases not matched to a gene: 9. The CDR3 DNA is TGTGCCAGCAGCCCCACCGGGACAGGCTTCTACGAGCAGTACTTC. Its protein is CASSPTGTGFYEQYF.

V is TRBV7-8 and J is TRBJ2-3; 10 bases line up with TRBD2. The CDR3 covers 17 residues. The germline V gene has CDR1 SGHVS and CDR2 FQNEAQ. J gave up 1 base and V 2 bases, and 6 bases lay outside the gene matches. The CDR3 is CASSLMGLAGGTDTQYF. CDR3 bases: TGTGCCAGCAGCTTAATGGGGCTAGCGGGGGGCACAGATACGCAGTATTTT.

This sequence joins TRBV4-2 and TRBJ2-1, with D perhaps matching TRBD1 or TRBD2 (6 bases each). The germline V and J ends were trimmed by 1 base and 8 bases, with 12 bases remaining between them. Germline V CDR1 and CDR2: LGHNA, YNFKEQ. The length of the CDR3 is 14 residues. CDR3 sequence (DNA): TGTGCCAGCAGCCAAGGTCTGGGGGGCGATGAGCAGTTCTTC. It codes for CASSQGLGGDEQFF.

The chain's CDR3 is CASSAGLTEAFF. CDR3 DNA: TGTGCCAGCAGTGCGGGCCTCACTGAAGCTTTCTTT. J is TRBJ1-1 and V is TRBV6-5, with D uncertain. The V end lost 5 bases, the J end lost 4 bases, and 8 bases lay between the germline ends. In germline, CDR1 is MNHEY, CDR2 SVGAGI. The length of the CDR3 is 12 residues.

The CDR3: CASSLAGQGAYEQYF. Here the CDR3 DNA reads TGTGCCAGCAGCTTGGCCGGACAGGGGGCCTACGAGCAGTACTTC. This chain uses TRBV5-6 with TRBJ2-7, with 10 bases matching TRBD1. J lost 2 bases, V lost 0 bases, and 2 bases had no gene match. This CDR3 has 15 residues. The germline V gene encodes CDR1 SGHDT and CDR2 YYEEEE.

This clone was seen only a few times. This chain links TRBV29-1 with TRBJ2-2; 7 bases agree with TRBD2. The V gene's germline CDR1 is SQVTM and CDR2 ANQGSEA. J lost 5 bases, V lost 4 bases, and 13 bases had no gene match. The CDR3 sequence is 16 residues long. The CDR3 DNA reads TGCAGCGTTGTTCGTAGGGAGCGGGGCGGAACCGGGGAGCTGTTTTTT. Its translation is CSVVRRERGGTGELFF.

J is TRBJ2-3 and V is TRBV27; D might be TRBD2 (5 bases). The CDR3 has 14 amino acids. Germline loops: CDR1 MNHEY, CDR2 SMNVEV (reference sequence). The V and J ends lost 6 bases and 2 bases respectively, with 12 bases between them. CDR3 bases: TGTGCCAGCAGAACCCGGGGATACACAGATACGCAGTATTTT. Its translation: CASRTRGYTDTQYF.